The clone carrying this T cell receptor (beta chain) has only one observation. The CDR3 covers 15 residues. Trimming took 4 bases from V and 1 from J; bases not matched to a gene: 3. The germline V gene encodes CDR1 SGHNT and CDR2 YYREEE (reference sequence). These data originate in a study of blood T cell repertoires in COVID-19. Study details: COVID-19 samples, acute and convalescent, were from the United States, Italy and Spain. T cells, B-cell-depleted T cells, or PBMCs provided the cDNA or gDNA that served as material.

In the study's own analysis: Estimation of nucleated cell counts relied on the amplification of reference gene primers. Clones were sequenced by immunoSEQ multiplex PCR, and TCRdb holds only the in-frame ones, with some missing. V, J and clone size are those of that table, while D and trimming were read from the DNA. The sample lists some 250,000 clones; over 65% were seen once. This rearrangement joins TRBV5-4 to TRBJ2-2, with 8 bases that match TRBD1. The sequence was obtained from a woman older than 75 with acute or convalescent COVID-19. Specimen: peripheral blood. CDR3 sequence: CASSLQGVNTGELFF. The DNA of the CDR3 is TGTGCCAGCAGCCTACAGGGGGTGAACACCGGGGAGCTGTTTTTT.